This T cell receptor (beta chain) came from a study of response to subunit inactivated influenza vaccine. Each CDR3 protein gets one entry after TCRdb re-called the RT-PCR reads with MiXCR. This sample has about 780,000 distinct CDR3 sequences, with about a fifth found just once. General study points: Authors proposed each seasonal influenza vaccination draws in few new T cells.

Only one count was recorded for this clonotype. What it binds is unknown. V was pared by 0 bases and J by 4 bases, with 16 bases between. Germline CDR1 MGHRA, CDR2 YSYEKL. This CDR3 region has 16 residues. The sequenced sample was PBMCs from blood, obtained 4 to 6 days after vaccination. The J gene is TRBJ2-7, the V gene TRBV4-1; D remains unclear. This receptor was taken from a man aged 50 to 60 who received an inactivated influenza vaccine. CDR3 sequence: CASSQEEETNEYEQYF. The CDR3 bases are TGCGCCAGCAGCCAAGAAGAGGAGACCAACGAATACGAGCAGTACTTC.